The clone carrying this T cell receptor (beta chain) has only a few counts. Antigen: not known. Germline V gene lookup returns CDR1 SGHAT and CDR2 FQNNGV. The CDR3 covers 18 residues. V dropped 5 bases and J dropped 4; count of bases not matched to a gene: 15. TCRdb re-derived calls from the 5' RACE reads in MiXCR, one entry per CDR3 protein. This table holds 85,000 to 130,000 distinct CDR3 sequences, about 17% found once. This entry is derived from a study of T-cell memory formation after mild COVID-19. Overall study: Largely donor-specific sequence clusters came from a couple of donors. The study, taken as a whole, reports: There was a balanced CD4/CD8 profile in clones contracting day 15 to 85, and later expanders leaned CD4+.

The TCR comes from an adult woman who had mild COVID-19 (a few samples of this study predate the infection). Cell type and time point are not known. This chain links TRBV11-2 with TRBJ1-1; TRBD1 matches at 11 bases. Sequences were obtained from PBMCs or a T cell subset sorted from them (not recorded which). This CDR3 reads CASSLQIRDRGLFTEAFF. The CDR3 DNA reads TGTGCCAGCAGCCTACAGATCCGGGACAGGGGGTTGTTCACTGAAGCTTTCTTT. The whole variable domain, filled in from reference TRBV11-2 and TRBJ1-1, reads EAGVAQSPRYKIIEKRQSVAFWCNPISGHATLYWYQQILGQGPKLLIQFQNNGVVDDSQLPKDRFSAERLKGVDSTLKIQPAKLEDSAVYLCASSLQIRDRGLFTEAFFGQGTRLTVV.